This T cell receptor (beta chain) was sequenced for a study of a mutant IDH1 vaccine in newly diagnosed glioma. Study in general: Treated patients were approximately 62% male, approximately 38% female, mean age 40.4 years. Patients arrived already treated with radiotherapy, temozolomide, or both, most having had both. Study outcomes and limitations: Seemingly, top peripheral T cell clonotype changes bore no relation to pseudoprogression. Immune responses induced by the vaccine were seen in roughly 93% of patients, spanning multiple MHC alleles.

The sample's time point: baseline, week 1 (first vaccination visit). Treatment noted: pre-vaccination baseline after standard-of-care therapy. This CDR3 is built from 13 residues. Trimming stripped 0 bases from V and 4 bases from J, with 6 bases between. CDR1 and CDR2 from the germline V gene are MNHEY and SVGAGI. Here immunoSEQ multiplex PCR was the method, and the copy in TCRdb shows in-frame clones only, minus some. The sample shows nearly 15,000 clones, around 89% of them seen only once. Concerning this clone itself: Its antigen is not known.

The TCR was taken from a woman aged 40 to 50 with glioma. Some clones in this sample may be carry-over from other donors' samples. Sample: PBMCs, taken from a glioma patient treated with radiotherapy, temozolomide or both. The genes are TRBV6-5 and TRBJ1-1; possibly TRBD1 for D (5 bases). CDR3 sequence reads: CASSYSGGTEAFF. The CDR3 DNA is TGTGCCAGCAGTTACTCGGGGGGCACTGAAGCTTTCTTT.